This T cell receptor beta chain was sequenced in a study of blood T cell repertoires in COVID-19. The CDR3 loop spans 13 amino acids. The germline CDR1 and CDR2 sequences are MDHEN and SYDVKM. V was cut by 3 bases and J by 4 bases, with 9 bases left in between. Assay: immunoSEQ multiplex PCR; the TCRdb copy retains only in-frame clones and omits some. The sample lists 250,000 to 350,000 clones, approximately 89% occurring once. The chain has TRBV28 and TRBJ1-2; D unresolved. The TCR originated in a young woman who had recovered from COVID-19. The sample consisted of PBMCs or T cells enriched from blood (not recorded which). This CDR3 is CASSFPQIYGYTF. The CDR3 DNA sequence: TGTGCCAGCAGTTTCCCACAGATCTATGGCTACACCTTC.